The sample holds many counts of the clone carrying this TCR beta chain. Its cognate antigen is unknown. Making use of molecular barcodes, quantitative 5'-RACE generated TCR beta libraries. TCRdb processed the 5' RACE reads anew with MiXCR; each CDR3 protein has one entry. The top ten hold about 6.5% of the sample, which has hundreds of thousands of distinct CDR3 sequences, 8.6% seen once. This CDR3 contains 14 residues. The germline V gene encodes CDR1 MRHNA and CDR2 SNTAGT. Trimming at V came to 6 bases and at J to 8 bases, leaving 10 bases not matched to a gene. This sample was taken from a study of CD8 T cells in ankylosing spondylitis. Study-level points and caveats: Peripheral blood samples showed relatively rare disease-linked clones, and these clones were CD8+. Eight highly homologous variants formed a TCR beta motif that appeared characteristic of ankylosing spondylitis blood. Disease-linked clones reportedly showed significant enrichment in matched ankylosing spondylitis synovial fluid.

The genes are TRBV6-4 and TRBJ2-1, with 7 bases aligning to TRBD1. The specimen sequenced was blood, either unsorted or a sorted T cell fraction (not recorded which). This clonotype was sampled from a male donor with ankylosing spondylitis or in good health (not recorded which). The CDR3 reads CASRARDSFDEQFF. The CDR3 region has the DNA TGTGCCAGCAGAGCCCGGGACAGCTTTGATGAGCAGTTCTTC.